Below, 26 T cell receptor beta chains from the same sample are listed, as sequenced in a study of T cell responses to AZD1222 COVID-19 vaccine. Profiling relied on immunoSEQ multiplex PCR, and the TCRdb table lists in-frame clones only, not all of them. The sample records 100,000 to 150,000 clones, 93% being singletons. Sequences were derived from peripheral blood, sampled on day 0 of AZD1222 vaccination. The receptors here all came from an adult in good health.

The CDR3 sequence is CAISEQGSSNYGYTF. CDR3 nucleotides: TGTGCCATCAGCGAACAGGGTTCAAGTAACTATGGCTACACCTTC. The rearrangement joins TRBV10-3 to TRBJ1-2, with D perhaps TRBD1 (6 bases). There are 15 residues in the CDR3. Germline CDR1 and CDR2: ENHRY and SYGVKD. V was clipped by 6 bases and J by 1 base, with 15 bases between them.

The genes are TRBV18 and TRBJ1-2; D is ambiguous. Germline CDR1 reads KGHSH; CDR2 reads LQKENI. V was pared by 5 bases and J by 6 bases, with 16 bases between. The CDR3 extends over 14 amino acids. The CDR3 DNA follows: TGTGCCAGCTCATATCCACGGGGTAGAGATGGCTACACCTTC. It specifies CASSYPRGRDGYTF.

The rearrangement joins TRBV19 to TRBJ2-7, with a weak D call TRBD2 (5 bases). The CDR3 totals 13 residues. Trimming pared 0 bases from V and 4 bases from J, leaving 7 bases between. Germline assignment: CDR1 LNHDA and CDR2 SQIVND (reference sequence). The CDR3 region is CASSIDPGYEQYF. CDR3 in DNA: TGTGCCAGTAGTATAGATCCGGGGTACGAGCAGTACTTC.

The CDR3 DNA reads TGTGCCAGCAGCTTCCCGGGACAGGGACAAGAGACCCAGTACTTC. Encoded protein: CASSFPGQGQETQYF. This chain joins TRBV11-2 and TRBJ2-5; 9 nucleotides agree with TRBD1. Trimming took 3 bases from V and 2 from J; bases not matched to a gene: 4. Germline CDR1 reads SGHAT; CDR2 reads FQNNGV. The CDR3 spans 15 residues.

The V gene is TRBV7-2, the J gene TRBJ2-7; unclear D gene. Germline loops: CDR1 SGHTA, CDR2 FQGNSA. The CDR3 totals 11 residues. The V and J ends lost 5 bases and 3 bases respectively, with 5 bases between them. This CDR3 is CASSPNYEQYF. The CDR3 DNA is TGTGCCAGCAGCCCGAACTACGAGCAGTACTTC.

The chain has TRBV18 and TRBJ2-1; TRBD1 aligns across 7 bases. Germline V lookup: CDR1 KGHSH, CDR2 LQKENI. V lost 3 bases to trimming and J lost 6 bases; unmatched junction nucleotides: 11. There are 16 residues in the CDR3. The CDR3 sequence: CASSPIDRVAVNEQFF. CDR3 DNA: TGTGCCAGCTCACCGATCGACAGGGTGGCAGTCAATGAGCAGTTCTTC.

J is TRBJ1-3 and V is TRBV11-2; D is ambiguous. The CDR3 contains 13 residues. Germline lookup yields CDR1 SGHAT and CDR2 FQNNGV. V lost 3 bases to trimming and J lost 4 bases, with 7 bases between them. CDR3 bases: TGTGCCAGCAGCTTCAGTCAGGGAAACACCATATATTTT. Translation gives CASSFSQGNTIYF. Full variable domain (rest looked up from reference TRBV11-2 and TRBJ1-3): EAGVAQSPRYKIIEKRQSVAFWCNPISGHATLYWYQQILGQGPKLLIQFQNNGVVDDSQLPKDRFSAERLKGVDSTLKIQPAKLEDSAVYLCASSFSQGNTIYFGEGSWLTVV.

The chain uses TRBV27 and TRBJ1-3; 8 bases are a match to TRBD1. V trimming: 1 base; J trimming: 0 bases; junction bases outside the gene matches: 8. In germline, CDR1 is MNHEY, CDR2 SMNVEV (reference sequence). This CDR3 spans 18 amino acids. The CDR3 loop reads CASSLFGGTGSSGNTIYF. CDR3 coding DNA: TGTGCCAGCAGTTTATTTGGGGGGACAGGTAGCTCTGGAAACACCATATATTTT.

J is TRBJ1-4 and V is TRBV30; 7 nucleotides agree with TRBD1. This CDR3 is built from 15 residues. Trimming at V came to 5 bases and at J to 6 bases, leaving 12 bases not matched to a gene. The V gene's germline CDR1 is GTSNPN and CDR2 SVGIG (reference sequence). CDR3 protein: CAWVRQGSRDEKLFF. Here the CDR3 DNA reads TGTGCCTGGGTCCGACAGGGCTCGAGGGATGAAAAACTGTTTTTT.

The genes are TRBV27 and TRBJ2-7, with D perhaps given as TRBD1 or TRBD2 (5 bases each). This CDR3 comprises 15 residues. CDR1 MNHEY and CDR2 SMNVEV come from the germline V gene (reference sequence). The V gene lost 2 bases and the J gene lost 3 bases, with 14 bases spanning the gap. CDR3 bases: TGTGCCAGCAGTTTACAGGACTCAGGGTACTACGAGCAGTACTTC. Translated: CASSLQDSGYYEQYF.

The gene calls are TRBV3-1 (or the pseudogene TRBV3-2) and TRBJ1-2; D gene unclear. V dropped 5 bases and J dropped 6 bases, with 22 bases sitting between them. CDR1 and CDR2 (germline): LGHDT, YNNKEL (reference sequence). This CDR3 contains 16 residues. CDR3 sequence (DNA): TGTGCCAGCAGCGAAAGTGGTCTCGAAGCTAAGGATGGCTACACCTTC. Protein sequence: CASSESGLEAKDGYTF.

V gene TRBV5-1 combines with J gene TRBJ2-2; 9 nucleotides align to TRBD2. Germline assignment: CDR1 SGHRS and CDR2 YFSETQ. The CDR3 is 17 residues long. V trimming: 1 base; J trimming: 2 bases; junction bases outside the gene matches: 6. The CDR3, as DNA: TGCGCCAGCAGCTTGATGTCACTAGCGGGTAACACCGGGGAGCTGTTTTTT. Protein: CASSLMSLAGNTGELFF. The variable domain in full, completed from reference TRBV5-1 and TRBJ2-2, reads KAGVTQTPRYLIKTRGQQVTLSCSPISGHRSVSWYQQTPGQGLQFLFEYFSETQRNKGNFPGRFSGRQFSNSRSEMNVSTLELGDSALYLCASSLMSLAGNTGELFFGEGSRLTVL.

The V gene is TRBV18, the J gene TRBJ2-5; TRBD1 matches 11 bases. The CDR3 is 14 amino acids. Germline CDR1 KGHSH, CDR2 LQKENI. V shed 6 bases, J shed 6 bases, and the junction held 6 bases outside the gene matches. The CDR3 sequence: CASSRGQGAKTQYF. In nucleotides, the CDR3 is TGTGCCAGCTCGCGCGGACAGGGGGCTAAGACCCAGTACTTC. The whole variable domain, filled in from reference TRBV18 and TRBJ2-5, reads NAGVMQNPRHLVRRRGQEARLRCSPMKGHSHVYWYRQLPEEGLKFMVYLQKENIIDESGMPKERFSAEFPKEGPSILRIQQVVRGDSAAYFCASSRGQGAKTQYFGPGTRLLVL.

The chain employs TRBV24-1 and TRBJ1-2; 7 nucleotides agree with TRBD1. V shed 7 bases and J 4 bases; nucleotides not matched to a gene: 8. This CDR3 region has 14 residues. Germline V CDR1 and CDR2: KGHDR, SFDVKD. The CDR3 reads CATSQGGYTYGYTF. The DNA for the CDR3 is TGTGCCACCAGCCAGGGGGGCTACACCTATGGCTACACCTTC.

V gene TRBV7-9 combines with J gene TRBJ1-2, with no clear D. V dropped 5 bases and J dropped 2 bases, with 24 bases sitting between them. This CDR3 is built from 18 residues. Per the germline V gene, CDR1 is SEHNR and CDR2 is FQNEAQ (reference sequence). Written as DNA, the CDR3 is TGTGCCAGCAGCCGCTCACTTTCCGGTTCAGGAGGGAACTATGGCTACACCTTC. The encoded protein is CASSRSLSGSGGNYGYTF. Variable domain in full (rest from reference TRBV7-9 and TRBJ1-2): DTGVSQNPRHKITKRGQNVTFRCDPISEHNRLYWYRQTLGQGPEFLTYFQNEAQLEKSRLLSDRFSAERPKGSFSTLEIQRTEQGDSAMYLCASSRSLSGSGGNYGYTFGSGTRLTVV.

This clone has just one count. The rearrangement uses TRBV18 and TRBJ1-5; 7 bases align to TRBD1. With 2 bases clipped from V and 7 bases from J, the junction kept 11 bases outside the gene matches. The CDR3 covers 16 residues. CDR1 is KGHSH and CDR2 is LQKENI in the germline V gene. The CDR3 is CASSPIRQGSGQPQHF. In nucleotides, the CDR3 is TGTGCCAGCTCACCAATTCGACAGGGTTCAGGGCAGCCCCAGCATTTT.

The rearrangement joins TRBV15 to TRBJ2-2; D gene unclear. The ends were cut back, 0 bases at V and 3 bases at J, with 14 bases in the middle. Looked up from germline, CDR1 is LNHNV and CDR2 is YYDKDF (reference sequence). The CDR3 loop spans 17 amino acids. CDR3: CATSRDPPGRDTGELFF. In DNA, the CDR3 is TGTGCCACCAGCAGAGATCCCCCGGGTAGGGACACCGGGGAGCTGTTTTTT.

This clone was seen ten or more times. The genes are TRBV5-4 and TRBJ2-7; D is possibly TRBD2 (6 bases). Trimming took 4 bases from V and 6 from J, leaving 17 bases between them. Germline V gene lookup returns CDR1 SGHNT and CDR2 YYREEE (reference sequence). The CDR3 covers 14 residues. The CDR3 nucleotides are TGTGCCAGCAGCCCGCCGGAGGGGTTAGGCGAGCAGTACTTC. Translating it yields CASSPPEGLGEQYF.

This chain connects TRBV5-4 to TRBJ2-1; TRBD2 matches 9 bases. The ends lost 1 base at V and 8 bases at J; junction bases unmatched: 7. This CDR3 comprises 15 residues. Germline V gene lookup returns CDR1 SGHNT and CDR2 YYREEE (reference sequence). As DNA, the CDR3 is TGTGCCAGCAGCTTGTGGGCGGGGGGGCTCGATGAGCAGTTCTTC. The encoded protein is CASSLWAGGLDEQFF. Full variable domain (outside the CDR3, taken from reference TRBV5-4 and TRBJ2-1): ETGVTQSPTHLIKTRGQQVTLRCSSQSGHNTVSWYQQALGQGPQFIFQYYREEENGRGNFPPRFSGLQFPNYSSELNVNALELDDSALYLCASSLWAGGLDEQFFGPGTRLTVL.

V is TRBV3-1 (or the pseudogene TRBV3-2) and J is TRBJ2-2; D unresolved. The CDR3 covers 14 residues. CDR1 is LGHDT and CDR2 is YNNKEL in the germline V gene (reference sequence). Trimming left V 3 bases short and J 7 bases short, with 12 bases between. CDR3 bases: TGTGCCAGCAGCCAGGGAATCTGGGACGGGGAGCTGTTTTTT. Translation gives CASSQGIWDGELFF.

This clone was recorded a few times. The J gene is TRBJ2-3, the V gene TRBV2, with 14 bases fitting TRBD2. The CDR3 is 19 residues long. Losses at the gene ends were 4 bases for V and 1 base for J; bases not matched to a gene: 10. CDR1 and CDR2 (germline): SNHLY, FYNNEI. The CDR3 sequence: CASSVSGTSGGPGTDTQYF. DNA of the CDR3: TGTGCCAGCAGTGTATCCGGGACTAGCGGGGGCCCCGGCACAGATACGCAGTATTTT.

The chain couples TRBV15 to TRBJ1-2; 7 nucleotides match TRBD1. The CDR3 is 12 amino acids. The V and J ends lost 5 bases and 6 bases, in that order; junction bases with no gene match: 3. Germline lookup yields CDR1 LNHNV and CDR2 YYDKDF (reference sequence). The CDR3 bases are TGTGCCACCAGCTATGACAGGGATGGCTACACCTTC. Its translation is CATSYDRDGYTF.

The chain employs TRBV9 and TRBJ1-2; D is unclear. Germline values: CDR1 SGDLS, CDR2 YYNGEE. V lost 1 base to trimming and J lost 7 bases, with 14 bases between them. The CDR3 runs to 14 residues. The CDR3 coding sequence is TGTGCCAGCAGCGTATTCGAGGCGGCCGGTGGCTACACCTTC. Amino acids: CASSVFEAAGGYTF.

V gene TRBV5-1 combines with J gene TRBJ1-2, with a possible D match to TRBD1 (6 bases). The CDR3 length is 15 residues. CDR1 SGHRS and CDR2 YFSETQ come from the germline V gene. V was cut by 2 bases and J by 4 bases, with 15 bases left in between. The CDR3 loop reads CASSLSLQGRYGYTF. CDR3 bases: TGCGCCAGCAGCTTATCTTTACAGGGCCGCTATGGCTACACCTTC.

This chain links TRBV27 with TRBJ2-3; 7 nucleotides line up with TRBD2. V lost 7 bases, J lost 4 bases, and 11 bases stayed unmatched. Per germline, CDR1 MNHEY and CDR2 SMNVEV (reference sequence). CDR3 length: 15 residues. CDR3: CASMSAGRSADTQYF. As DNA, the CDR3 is TGTGCCAGCATGTCGGCCGGGAGGTCGGCAGATACGCAGTATTTT.

CDR3 residues: CASSSTGGIVSYNEQFF. Here the CDR3 DNA reads TGTGCCAGCAGCTCCACGGGGGGGATCGTCTCCTACAATGAGCAGTTCTTC. The chain carries TRBV7-8 and TRBJ2-1; 8 bases agree with TRBD2. The trim removed 4 bases at V and 0 bases at J, leaving 8 bases unmatched. The CDR3 extends over 17 amino acids. Germline CDR1 and CDR2: SGHVS and FQNEAQ.